A selection of T cell receptor beta chains follows, all from one sample in a study of blood T cell repertoires in COVID-19. Repertoires were generated with immunoSEQ multiplex PCR, while TCRdb's copy carries only in-frame clones and drops some. The sample holds under 450,000 clones, approximately 89% seen once. What was sequenced was peripheral blood. These receptors were collected from a woman in her 40s with COVID-19, enrolled during active disease. Each CDR3 is given with its conserved first and last residue.

CDR3aa | v_gene
CASSLGPGQGYEQYF | TRBV5-1
CASSQGGEAFF | TRBV7-9
CASSYSGRGPNQPQHF | TRBV6-2/TRBV6-3
CASSLSGSYEQYF | TRBV11-1
CASSPGWVATEAFF | TRBV11-2
CASHLNGGRNTEAFF | TRBV28
CASSFGGLAGDYNEQFF | TRBV7-9
CASSVSRAGGREKLFF | TRBV7-2
CASSPKSLLHEVFF | TRBV11-2
CASVAENTEAFF | TRBV28
CASSQVQNTEAFF | TRBV3-1/TRBV3-2
CASSRQGSSYNSPLHF | TRBV7-9
CASISRENTEAFF | TRBV3-1/TRBV3-2
CASTSSGGQGIWNTEAFF | TRBV27
CASSLATGELFF | TRBV28
CASSLFPRGGQPQHF | TRBV28
CASSPTWTGSTDTQYF | TRBV9
CASSFFTQGSLDTQYF | TRBV7-6
CASSQSTGRDEQYF | TRBV4-3
CASSEVTGGKYEQYF | TRBV5-1
CASGSLYNEQFF | TRBV11-2
CASSLTGRVTGLATNTGELFF | TRBV7-3
CASSPSPDSYNEQFF | TRBV6-4
CAIRGTGTNEKLFF | TRBV10-3
CASSLPGGNQPQHF | TRBV18
CASSESGHRQAATNEKLFF | TRBV6-1
CASSVDRSSYNSPLHF | TRBV5-6
CAISESGTGGNTEAFF | TRBV10-3
CASSPLGIAGPYEQYF | TRBV9
CASSSITPILADKAYEQYF | TRBV27
CASSLETSTSADTQYF | TRBV5-4
CATSDPRGENTGELFF | TRBV24-1
CASSMGTGLNTGELFF | TRBV27